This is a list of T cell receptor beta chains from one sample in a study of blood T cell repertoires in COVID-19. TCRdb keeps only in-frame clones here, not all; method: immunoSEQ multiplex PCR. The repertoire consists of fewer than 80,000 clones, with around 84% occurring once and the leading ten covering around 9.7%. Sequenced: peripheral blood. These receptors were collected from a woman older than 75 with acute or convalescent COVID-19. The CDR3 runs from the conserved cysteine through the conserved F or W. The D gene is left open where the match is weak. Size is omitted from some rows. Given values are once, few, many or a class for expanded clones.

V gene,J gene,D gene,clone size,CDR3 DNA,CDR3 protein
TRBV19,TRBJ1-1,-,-,TGTGCCAGTAGTAGTCAGGGAGGGACTGAAGCTTTCTTT,CASSSQGGTEAFF
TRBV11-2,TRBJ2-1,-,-,TGTGCCAGCAGCTTAGGTTCAATTGGGCACAATGAGCAGTTCTTC,CASSLGSIGHNEQFF
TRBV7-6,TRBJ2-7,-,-,TGTGCCAGCAGCTTAGCGGGGTCCGGGGACTCCTACGAGCAGTACTTC,CASSLAGSGDSYEQYF
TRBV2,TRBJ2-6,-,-,TGTGCCAGCAGTGAGGCCCCCCCTGGGGCCAACGTCCTGACTTTC,CASSEAPPGANVLTF
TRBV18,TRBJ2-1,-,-,TGTGCCAGCTCACTGGGGCCGAACAATGAGCAGTTCTTC,CASSLGPNNEQFF
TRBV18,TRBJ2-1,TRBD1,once,TGTGCCAGCTCACCATCTGACAGGGCCGGACCCTACAATGAGCAGTTCTTC,CASSPSDRAGPYNEQFF
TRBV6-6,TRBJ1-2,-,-,TGTGCCAGCAGTTACAGCTTTGACTATGGCTACACCTTC,CASSYSFDYGYTF
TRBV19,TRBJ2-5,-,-,TGTGCCAGTACCCGATATGTGGGCGACGGAGAGACCCAGTACTTC,CASTRYVGDGETQYF
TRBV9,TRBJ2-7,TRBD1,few,TGTGCCAGCAGCGTAGGTCTAGGGACAGGTGTTACCTACGAGCAGTACTTC,CASSVGLGTGVTYEQYF
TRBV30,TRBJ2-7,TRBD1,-,TGTGCCTGGAAAACCGGGACAGGGGGCTACGAGCAGTACTTC,CAWKTGTGGYEQYF
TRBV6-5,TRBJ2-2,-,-,TGTGCCAGCAATCGGTCCCCGAACACCGGGGAGCTGTTTTTT,CASNRSPNTGELFF
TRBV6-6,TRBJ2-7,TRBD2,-,TGTGCCAGCAGACCACTAGCGGGGGGCTCCTACGAGCAGTACTTC,CASRPLAGGSYEQYF